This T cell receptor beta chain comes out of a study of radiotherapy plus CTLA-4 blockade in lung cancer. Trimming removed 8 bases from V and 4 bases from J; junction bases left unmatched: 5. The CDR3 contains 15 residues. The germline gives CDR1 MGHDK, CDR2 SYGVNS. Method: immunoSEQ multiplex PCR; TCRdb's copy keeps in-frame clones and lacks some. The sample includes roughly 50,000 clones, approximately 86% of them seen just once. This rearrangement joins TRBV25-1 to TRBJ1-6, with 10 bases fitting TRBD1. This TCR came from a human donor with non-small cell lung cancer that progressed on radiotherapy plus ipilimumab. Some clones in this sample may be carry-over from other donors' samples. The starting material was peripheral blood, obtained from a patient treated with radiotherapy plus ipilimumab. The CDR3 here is CASPGQGVYNSPLHF. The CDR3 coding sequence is TGTGCCAGCCCAGGACAGGGGGTATATAATTCACCCCTCCACTTT. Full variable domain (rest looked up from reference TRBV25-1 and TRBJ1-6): EADIYQTPRYLVIGTGKKITLECSQTMGHDKMYWYQQDPGMELHLIHYSYGVNSTEKGDLSSESTVSRIRTEHFPLTLESARPSHTSQYLCASPGQGVYNSPLHFGNGTRLTVT.